This T cell receptor beta chain was identified during a study of monozygotic twins with inflammatory bowel disease (dated by TCRdb to between 2019 and 2020). Study-level background: A total of approximately 28 monozygotic twin pairs were included in the full study, comprising nine German pairs (four IBD-concordant, five IBD-discordant) and 19 IBD-discordant Danish pairs. The search for disease-associated traits relied mainly on comparing IBD patients with their genetically identical healthy co-twins within discordant pairs. Each individual had, on average, about 151 000 unique TCRalpha sequences and 181 000 unique TCRbeta sequences available for analysis. What the research found in general, with its limitations: Differing immunosuppressive treatments among patients may have added background noise and inter-individual variability to the repertoires. TCRbeta repertoire diversity, by inverse Simpson index, was decreased in IBD patients compared with their healthy co-twins. The results gave no support for a single strong signal or clonotype linked to IBD. Fewer clonotypes were shared with other individuals by IBD patients than by healthy twins, most markedly in patients showing signs of disease activity. Distinction between different T cell subtypes could not be achieved in the analysis. Concordant and discordant twins showed no difference in repertoire similarity, possibly because of limited statistical power.

The library relied on 5' RACE. Preparation of each TCR library used approximately 3,200 ng of total RNA. For each sample, cDNA synthesis with SMARTScribe reverse transcriptase was split into eight separate reactions. During cDNA synthesis, unique molecular identifiers containing a 6-nucleotide sample barcode were introduced by template switching. TCRalpha and TCRbeta cDNA was amplified in two nested PCRs of approximately 16 and 10 cycles, and bead purification was carried out after each PCR. Before amplification, cDNA was treated with uracil DNA-glycosylase and purified using the QIAquick PCR purification kit. In the second PCR, Illumina TruSeq-compatible adapters and sample-specific barcodes were added. Library quality and concentration were checked on TapeStation and Qubit, and libraries were pooled at about 5 ng each. Sequencing of pooled libraries was carried out on an Illumina HiSeq2500 single-index Rapid Run using 2 x 100 bp reads and custom sequencing primers. The authors processed their data as follows. MiGEC version 1.2.6 was used for UMI-based consensus assembly, which corrected PCR and sequencing errors. MiXCR version 2.1.1 was used to carry out V(D)J alignment, clonotype assembly and CDR3 extraction. Normalisation of gene usage, clonotype sharing and MAIT/NKT TCR abundance was achieved by analysing the top 1000, 10 000 and 20 000 clonotypes per sample. After downsampling to 27 000 UMIs, diversity was calculated as the inverse Simpson index using the vegan R package. Paired Mann-Whitney U tests on discordant twin pairs were used, with Benjamini-Hochberg multiple-testing correction. TCRdb reprocessed the reads into one record per CDR3 protein sequence, lacking DNA. These V and J calls rely on TCRdb rather than the paper's analysis. This sample's table has entries for 150,000 to 200,000 distinct CDR3 sequences. The ten largest clones capture roughly 3% of the sample.

From the germline V gene, CDR1 is MDHEN and CDR2 is SYDVKM. The CDR3 sequence holds 16 residues, the cysteine and phenylalanine included. There is no recorded DNA. From each donor, a roughly 2.5 ml peripheral blood sample was collected into PAXgene tubes and stored at -80 degrees C. Without T cell sorting, total RNA was isolated from whole blood using the PAXgene blood miRNA kit on an automated QIAcube. Peripheral blood from monozygotic twin pairs who were concordant or discordant for inflammatory bowel disease underwent deep TCRalpha and TCRbeta repertoire profiling using unique molecular barcoding. For every twin pair, smoking habits were documented, and each individual was categorised as a current, former or never smoker. On this clonotype itself: Its antigen remains undetermined.

The chain is encoded by TRBV28 joined to TRBJ1-2; TCRdb outputs TRBD1, but without DNA this stays unchecked. The clonotype was recovered from a human donor with ulcerative colitis or Crohn's disease, or a healthy co-twin of an affected twin (not recorded which). The sequenced sample consisted of blood. The CDR3 has the sequence CAITPGNGQGDYGYTF.